These 23 T cell receptor beta chains were all obtained from the same sample, sequenced in a study of tumor and adjacent non-tumor tissue in lung cancer. The template was RNA from unsorted bulk tissue. More than 3 cm separated this lung sample from the edge of the tumor. A modified ARM-PCR protocol with three rounds of nested PCR amplified TCRbeta. MiXCR, applied by TCRdb to the multiplex PCR reads, yields one record per CDR3 protein. Seen here are 90,000 to 100,000 distinct CDR3 sequences, 80% observed once, and the top ten hold around 30%. The specimen was distant non-tumor lung tissue. These receptors all come from a man in his 60s with small cell lung cancer.

On this clonotype: One junction end does not reproduce the germline sequence, and a read error may be involved. The J gene is TRBJ2-7, the V gene TRBV11-2; D might be TRBD2 (5 bases). Germline V gene lookup returns CDR1 SGHAT and CDR2 FQNNGV. The CDR3 runs to 14 residues. The CDR3 protein is CASSLEDGGYEEYF. The CDR3 coding sequence is TGTGCCAGCAGCTTAGAAGACGGAGGTTACGAGGAGTACTTC.

The rearrangement joins TRBV11-2 to TRBJ1-1, with a possible D match to TRBD1 (5 bases). The CDR3 totals 15 residues. Germline CDR1 is SGHAT and CDR2 is FQNNGV. The CDR3: CVSSRLGHLDSEAFF. DNA for the CDR3: TGTGTTAGCAGCCGCCTCGGACACCTGGACTCTGAAGCTTTCTTT.

About this clonotype itself: A single base separates this from a much larger clone, so it may be a read error. The rearrangement links TRBV5-1 to TRBJ2-1; D not resolved. Germline assignment: CDR1 SGHRS and CDR2 YFSETQ. The CDR3 is 13 amino acids. Trimming left V 4 bases short and J 6 bases short, with 11 bases between. CDR3 nucleotide sequence: TGCGCCAGCAGCCCCCAAGGCGTCAATGAGCAGTTCTTC. This sequence encodes CASSPQGVNEQFF.

This clonotype occurred once. The genes are TRBV11-2 and TRBJ1-1; TRBD1 matches 8 bases. The germline gives CDR1 SGHAT, CDR2 FQNNGV. The length of the CDR3 is 15 residues. The CDR3 spells CPSSLVTGGYTEAFF. The CDR3 nucleotides are TGTCCTAGCAGCTTAGTAACAGGGGGGTACACTGAAGCTTTCTTT.

As to this clonotype: This is likely a read error, given that the CDR3 carries no conserved phenylalanine or tryptophan at its end. This chain's CDR3 is CASSWAGSSYNEQFV. CDR3 DNA sequence: TGCGCCAGCAGCTGGGCTGGGAGCTCCTACAATGAGCAGTTCGTC. This chain links TRBV4-1 with TRBJ2-1; a weak D match, TRBD2 (5 bases). The length of the CDR3 is 15 residues. The ends were cut back, 5 bases at V and 0 bases at J, with 11 bases in the middle. CDR1 MGHRA and CDR2 YSYEKL come from the germline V gene.

This clonotype was counted once. Sequence at one end of the junction differs from germline and may be a read error. The J gene is TRBJ2-1, the V gene TRBV11-2; D perhaps matches TRBD1 (5 bases). Per germline, CDR1 SGHAT and CDR2 FQNNGV. This CDR3 comprises 17 residues. CDR3 nucleotide sequence: TGTGCCAGAAGCTTAGTGACAGCCCAGAGCTCCTACAATAAGCAGTTATTC. This codes for CARSLVTAQSSYNKQLF.

To note about this clonotype: Just one base apart from a much larger clone, this may be a read error. The gene calls are TRBV6-4 and TRBJ2-2; D perhaps matches TRBD1 (7 bases). The CDR3 is 14 residues long. Germline V lookup: CDR1 MRHNA, CDR2 SNTAGT. The CDR3 loop is CANSPRGDTGELFF. The CDR3 nucleotides read TGTGCCAACAGTCCCAGGGGGGACACCGGGGAGCTGTTTTTT.

This chain uses TRBV12-3 or TRBV12-4 with TRBJ1-5; tentative D call: TRBD1 (5 bases). The CDR3 loop spans 13 amino acids. Trimming stripped 10 bases from V and 6 bases from J, with 16 bases between. The CDR3: CANNWGRAQPQHF. Written as DNA, the CDR3 is TGTGCCAACAACTGGGGGAGGGCTCAGCCCCAGCATTTT.

This clonotype occurred a few times. The CDR3 loop is CASSLIRGSETQYF. CDR3 nucleotides: TGTGCCAGCAGCTTAATTCGGGGATCGGAGACCCAGTACTTC. The gene calls are TRBV7-9 and TRBJ2-5; D might be TRBD2 (5 bases). Trimming left V 2 bases short and J 5 bases short, with 12 bases between. From germline, CDR1 is SEHNR and CDR2 FQNEAQ (reference sequence). The CDR3 consists of 14 residues. Combining the CDR3 with reference TRBV7-9 and TRBJ2-5 gives the whole variable domain DTGVSQNPRHKITKRGQNVTFRCDPISEHNRLYWYRQTLGQGPEFLTYFQNEAQLEKSRLLSDRFSAERPKGSFSTLEIQRTEQGDSAMYLCASSLIRGSETQYFGPGTRLLVL.

The V gene is TRBV20-1, the J gene TRBJ1-1; D is undetermined. Per germline, CDR1 DFQATT and CDR2 SNEGSKA (reference sequence). CDR3 size: 18 residues. Trimming shortened V by 0 bases and J by 1 base, and 21 bases separated the two germline ends. The CDR3 region is CSARDLYKGEGGNTEAFF. The CDR3 DNA reads as TGCAGTGCTAGAGATCTCTACAAGGGCGAAGGCGGGAACACTGAAGCTTTCTTT.

The rearrangement links TRBV28 to TRBJ2-7; D is undetermined. Germline V gene lookup returns CDR1 MDHEN and CDR2 SYDVKM. V lost 9 bases and J lost 0, with 18 bases in between. This CDR3 is built from 15 residues. CDR3 region: CASCLVPGSSYEQYF. The CDR3 nucleotides are TGTGCCAGTTGTTTGGTCCCCGGAAGCTCCTACGAGCAGTACTTC.

The rearrangement uses TRBV6-2 or TRBV6-3 and TRBJ2-7; D not resolved. The CDR3 sequence is 14 residues long. V lost 3 bases and J 5 bases, leaving 14 bases between the germline ends. The germline V gene encodes CDR1 MNHEY and CDR2 SVGEGT. In DNA form, the CDR3 reads TGTGCCAGCAGTTATGCCCCCAAGTCCAACGAGCAGTACTTC. Translating it yields CASSYAPKSNEQYF.

This chain links TRBV5-1 with TRBJ1-2, with D hard to call. The germline CDR1 and CDR2 sequences are SGHRS and YFSETQ. Deletions cut 3 bases from V and 8 bases from J, with 11 bases between. The CDR3 totals 12 residues. The CDR3 spells CASSWGTYGYTF. In DNA, the CDR3 is TGCGCCAGCAGCTGGGGAACATACGGCTACACCTTC.

This chain links TRBV29-1 with TRBJ1-4, with 8 nucleotides matching TRBD1. CDR3 length: 13 residues. Germline V CDR1 and CDR2: SQVTM, ANQGSEA. Here the CDR3 DNA reads TGCATCGCTTGGACAGGGTGTGTCGAAAAACTGTTTTTT. It translates to CIAWTGCVEKLFF.

With respect to this clonotype: Since a much larger clone is just one base distant, this may be a read error. The chain uses TRBV28 and TRBJ1-2, with 7 bases identical to TRBD1. V dropped 5 bases and J dropped 8; count of bases not matched to a gene: 11. The CDR3 has 14 amino acids. Germline CDR1 and CDR2: MDHEN and SYDVKM. The CDR3 region has the DNA TGTGCCAGCAGTCCGAGACAGGGCGGAGGAGGCTACACCTTC. It translates to CASSPRQGGGGYTF.

The chain recombines TRBV6-5 with TRBJ2-1; possibly TRBD1 or TRBD2 for D (5 bases each). Germline assignment: CDR1 MNHEY and CDR2 SVGAGI. The CDR3 runs 16 residues. The germline V and J ends were trimmed by 6 bases and 1 base, with 16 bases remaining between them. The CDR3 coding sequence is TGTGCCAGCAGGATCGTAGAGGGGTTATCCTACAATGAGCAGTTCTTC. This translates into CASRIVEGLSYNEQFF.

The chain has TRBV6-1 and TRBJ2-5; the D is unclear. Germline CDR1 reads MNHNS; CDR2 reads SASEGT. Trimming took 2 bases from V and 4 from J, leaving 23 bases between them. The CDR3 totals 18 residues. In nucleotides, the CDR3 is TGTGCCAGCAGTGAAAGACGAGAGCGACTCCGAGTGGGAGAGACCCAGTACTTC. Protein product: CASSERRERLRVGETQYF.

In this sample, this clonotype turned up once. An end of the junction differs from the germline gene, which may be a read error. The J gene is TRBJ2-1, the V gene TRBV7-9; 7 bases map to TRBD2. In germline, CDR1 is SEHNR, CDR2 FQNEAQ (reference sequence). The CDR3 sequence is 15 residues long. The CDR3, as DNA: TGTGCCAGCAGCGCTCTAGCGGACCCCTACAACGAGCATTTCTTC. Protein: CASSALADPYNEHFF.

On this clonotype: Sequence at one end of the junction differs from germline and may be a read error. The chain couples TRBV11-2 to TRBJ2-1; TRBD1 is a possible D gene (5 bases). The CDR3 totals 14 residues. Germline assignment: CDR1 SGHAT and CDR2 FQNNGV. The CDR3 here is CARSLEAGLVGQFF. For the CDR3, the DNA is TGTGCCAGGAGCTTAGAGGCAGGGTTGGTTGGACAGTTCTTC.

About this clonotype itself: Because it lacks the conserved phenylalanine or tryptophan at the end, this CDR3 is likely a read error. The V call is TRBV10-2, the J call TRBJ2-1; 7 bases are a match to TRBD2. Germline V gene lookup returns CDR1 WSHSY and CDR2 SAAADI. The CDR3 is 14 amino acids. CDR3 DNA: TGCACCAGCAGGACTAGGGGTATTGACAACGAGCAGTTCCTC. Translation: CTSRTRGIDNEQFL.

Turning to this clonotype: An end of the junction does not agree with germline; a read error may underlie this. The V and J genes are TRBV11-2 and TRBJ2-1; TRBD2 matches at 12 bases. The CDR3 runs to 16 residues. Germline V gene lookup returns CDR1 SGHAT and CDR2 FQNNGV. CDR3 DNA: TGTGCCAGCAGCCCAGTTGGGGCTAGCGGGAGGGACGAGCAGTCCTTC. Protein: CASSPVGASGRDEQSF. Looking up the rest from reference TRBV11-2 and TRBJ2-1 gives the full variable domain: EAGVAQSPRYKIIEKRQSVAFWCNPISGHATLYWYQQILGQGPKLLIQFQNNGVVDDSQLPKDRFSAERLKGVDSTLKIQPAKLEDSAVYLCASSPVGASGRDEQSFGPGTRLTVL.

About this clonotype itself: A much larger clone sits a single nucleotide away, making a read error possible. The rearrangement links TRBV7-9 to TRBJ1-1; D is perhaps TRBD1 (5 bases). Germline lookup yields CDR1 SEHNR and CDR2 FQNEAQ (reference sequence). This CDR3 spans 12 amino acids. CDR3 loop: CVSTQLGGRAFF. The CDR3 nucleotides read TGTGTCAGCACCCAACTGGGGGGAAGGGCTTTCTTT.

A word on this clonotype: Compared with germline, one end of the junction differs, possibly owing to a read error. The genes are TRBV29-1 and TRBJ2-1, with D perhaps TRBD2 (6 bases). There are 15 residues in the CDR3. Per germline, CDR1 SQVTM and CDR2 ANQGSEA. The CDR3 DNA reads TGCAGTGGAGCCCCGTTCCGGGGGTATTACAATGGGCAGTTCTTC. Amino acid sequence: CSGAPFRGYYNGQFF.